Included here is one T cell receptor (beta chain) sequence, with context. Its matching antigen is unknown. V shed 1 base, J shed 6 bases, and the junction held 6 bases outside the gene matches. Germline V gives CDR1 SGHTA, CDR2 FQGNSA. The CDR3 runs to 16 residues. The intended depth for sequencing was 1 in 200,000 to 1 in 1 million T cells. Using immunoSEQ multiplex PCR, the repertoire was profiled, and TCRdb retains in-frame clones only, with some absent. The table shows about 180,000 clones, with approximately 84% occurring only once. With cryopreserved PBMCs as the source, approximately 2 micrograms of genomic DNA went to TCR beta libraries. This sample is drawn from a study of cytotoxic CD8 clonotypes in ibrutinib-treated CLL. Notes on the study in general: Patients with sustained remission and those progressing were sampled at differing times. Clonality increased at ibrutinib response, then returned toward baseline at progression.

The sequencing used PBMCs, collected after 24 months of ibrutinib treatment. The clonotype originates from a human donor with chronic lymphocytic leukemia. The V call is TRBV7-2, the J call TRBJ2-2; 9 nucleotides align to TRBD2. CDR3 sequence reads: CASSLVRGGQAGELFF. The CDR3 DNA reads as TGTGCCAGCAGCTTAGTGCGGGGGGGCCAGGCCGGGGAGCTGTTTTTT.